Sequencing of this T cell receptor beta chain was carried out in a study of blood T cell repertoires in COVID-19. Overall study: T cells, B-cell-depleted T cells, or PBMCs supplied cDNA or gDNA.

As processed by the authors: The authors estimated nucleated cell counts from reference gene primer amplification. The assay was immunoSEQ multiplex PCR, and TCRdb's table has in-frame clones only and misses some. The D gene and trimming were derived from the DNA, and the V and J assignments and clone size from that table. Of over 20,000 clones listed, over 55% are singletons. The V gene's germline CDR1 is SGDLS and CDR2 YYNGEE. CDR3 length equals 16 residues. The V gene end was trimmed by 3 bases and the J gene end by 6 bases; junction bases not matched to a gene: 8. V is TRBV9 and J is TRBJ2-2; 10 bases map to TRBD1. This TCR derives from an elderly woman with acute or convalescent COVID-19. The material sequenced was peripheral blood. Here the CDR3 reads CASSASTGGAAGELFF. The CDR3 DNA is TGTGCCAGCAGCGCCTCGACAGGGGGCGCGGCCGGGGAGCTGTTTTTT.